This is a list of T cell receptor beta chains from one sample in a study of OX40 agonist ivuxolimab in advanced cancers. Using immunoSEQ multiplex PCR, the repertoire was profiled, and TCRdb retains in-frame clones only, with some absent. This sample has about 72,000 clones, with 81% found just once. The input for sequencing was CD4+ or CD8+ T cells sorted from blood, taken in a trial of the OX40 agonist ivuxolimab. The receptors were gathered from an adult with an advanced solid tumor such as melanoma, head and neck, liver or kidney cancer. CDR3s include the opening cysteine and the closing phenylalanine or tryptophan. A D gene is named only where the DNA matches it firmly. Clone size is not always given. Where it is, it says once, few, many or a class for expanded clones.

TRBV11-3	TRBJ1-4	16	NA	NA	TGTGCCAGCAGCGCCCGGGACAACCGAACTAATGAAAAACTGTTTTTT	CASSARDNRTNEKLFF
TRBV6-5	TRBJ1-3	15	NA	NA	TGTGCCAGCAGAAATGACAGATTCTCTGGAAACACCATATATTTT	CASRNDRFSGNTIYF
TRBV5-6	TRBJ2-2	12	NA	NA	TGTGCCAGCAGCTTATACACCGGGGAGCTGTTTTTT	CASSLYTGELFF
TRBV5-4	TRBJ2-1	15	NA	TRBD2	TGTGCCAGCAGCTTGGGTCTAGCGGCCTACAATGAGCAGTTCTTC	CASSLGLAAYNEQFF
TRBV5-1	TRBJ2-5	17	NA	TRBD2	TGCGCCAGCAGCTTGGGTACTAGCGGGGGTCTACGAGAGACCCAGTACTTC	CASSLGTSGGLRETQYF
TRBV7-7	TRBJ2-1	13	once	NA	TGTGCCAGCAGTTTTTCCTACTACTCGGAGCAGTTCTTC	CASSFSYYSEQFF
TRBV7-3	TRBJ2-1	16	NA	TRBD1	TGTGCCAGCAGCCTCCCCAAGACAGGGGGACGCAATGAGCAGTTCTTC	CASSLPKTGGRNEQFF
TRBV2	TRBJ2-5	14	once	NA	TGTGCCAGCAGGACATCCTCGTACCAAGAGACCCAGTACTTC	CASRTSSYQETQYF
TRBV2	TRBJ2-7	13	NA	TRBD1	TGTGCCAGCACAGACAGGGAAGTTTACGAGCAGTACTTC	CASTDREVYEQYF
TRBV5-1	TRBJ1-2	14	NA	TRBD1	TGCGCCAGCAGCTCCCTGGGAGGGGGCTCTGGCTACACCTTC	CASSSLGGGSGYTF
TRBV19	TRBJ2-3	15	NA	TRBD2	TGTGCCAGTAGTATCTGGACTAGCGGGGGAGATACGCAGTATTTT	CASSIWTSGGDTQYF
TRBV7-2	TRBJ2-1	15	NA	NA	TGTGCCAGCAGCTTAGTCGAGGGACGTTACAATGAGCAGTTCTTC	CASSLVEGRYNEQFF
TRBV7-3	TRBJ2-1	14	once	TRBD2	TGTGCCAGCAGCCTAGCGGGAGTAGGCAATGAGCAGTTCTTC	CASSLAGVGNEQFF
TRBV6-1	TRBJ1-1	11	NA	NA	TGTGCCAGCATTATGAACACTGAAGCTTTCTTT	CASIMNTEAFF
TRBV6-5	TRBJ1-1	15	NA	NA	TGTGCCAGCAGTGTCAGCCCCAGGGTCCGGGCTGAAGCTTTCTTT	CASSVSPRVRAEAFF
TRBV19	TRBJ2-7	13	NA	NA	TGTGCCAGTAGTATACGCCAGCACTACGAGCAGTACTTC	CASSIRQHYEQYF